This TCR beta chain was identified in a study of regulatory T cells in long-lasting Graves disease. Described time point: newly diagnosed GD, antithyroid drugs for less than 3 months. Generation of the TCR library employed RNA extracted from PBMCs. Building the TCR beta libraries relied on iRepertoire HTBI primers, and CDR3 regions underwent Arm-PCR. One entry per CDR3 protein, called by TCRdb with MiXCR from the multiplex PCR reads. The sample lists roughly 510,000 distinct CDR3 sequences; 15% to 20% were seen once. Study conclusions and caveats: Persistent disease preferred TRBV28, TRBJ1-2 and TRBJ2-5; new disease, TRBV20-1 and TRBJ2-1.

This CDR3 has 13 residues. Germline CDR1 reads SGHAT; CDR2 reads FQNNGV. The V and J ends lost 1 base and 4 bases respectively, with 7 bases between them. A note on this clonotype: Antigen unknown.

These data were also reused for a study on T cells in Graves' hyperthyroidism and ophthalmopathy.

The TCR sequence derives from a man aged 18 to 30 with Graves disease. The material was peripheral blood mononuclear cells (PBMCs), obtained at new diagnosis, from a patient treated with antithyroid drugs. The chain combines TRBV11-2 with TRBJ2-5; no reliable D call. The CDR3 loop is CASSLVVRETQYF. CDR3 coding DNA: TGTGCCAGCAGCTTAGTAGTACGAGAGACCCAGTACTTC.